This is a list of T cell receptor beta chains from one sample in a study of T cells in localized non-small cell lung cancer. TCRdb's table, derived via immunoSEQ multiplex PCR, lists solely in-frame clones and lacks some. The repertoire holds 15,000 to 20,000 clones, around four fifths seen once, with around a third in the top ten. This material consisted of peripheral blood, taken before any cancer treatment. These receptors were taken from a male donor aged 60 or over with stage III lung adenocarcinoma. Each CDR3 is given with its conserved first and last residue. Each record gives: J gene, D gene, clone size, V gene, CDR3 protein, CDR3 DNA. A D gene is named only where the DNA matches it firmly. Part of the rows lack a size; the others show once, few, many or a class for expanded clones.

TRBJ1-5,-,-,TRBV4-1,CASSQTQDPQPQHF,TGCGCCAGCAGCCAGACCCAGGATCCCCAGCCCCAGCATTTT
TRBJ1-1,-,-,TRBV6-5,CASSYPGWTEAFF,TGTGCCAGCAGTTACCCAGGATGGACTGAAGCTTTCTTT
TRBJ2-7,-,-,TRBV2,CASRDARGGVHEQYF,TGTGCCAGCAGGGACGCCAGGGGAGGGGTCCACGAGCAGTACTTC
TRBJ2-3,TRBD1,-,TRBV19,CASSVRQGDTQYF,TGTGCCAGTAGTGTAAGACAGGGCGATACGCAGTATTTT
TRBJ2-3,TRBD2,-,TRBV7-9,CASSLGGTSGVPDTQYF,TGTGCCAGCAGCTTAGGCGGGACTAGCGGGGTCCCAGATACGCAGTATTTT
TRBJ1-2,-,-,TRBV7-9,CASSLVGPYGYTF,TGTGCCAGCAGCTTAGTGGGTCCCTATGGCTACACCTTC
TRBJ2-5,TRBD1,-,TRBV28,CAFGDRVTETQYF,TGTGCCTTCGGGGACAGGGTGACGGAGACCCAGTACTTC
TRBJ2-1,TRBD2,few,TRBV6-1,CASSERAGGFNEQFF,TGTGCCAGCAGTGAACGGGCGGGGGGATTCAATGAGCAGTTCTTC
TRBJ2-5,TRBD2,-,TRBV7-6,CASSLASGGYYQETQYF,TGTGCCAGCAGCTTAGCCAGCGGGGGGTACTACCAAGAGACCCAGTACTTC
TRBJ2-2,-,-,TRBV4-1,CASSDINTGELFF,TGCGCCAGCAGCGATATTAACACCGGGGAGCTGTTTTTT
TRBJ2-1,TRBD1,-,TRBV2,CAGRDSYNEQFF,TGTGCCGGCCGGGACAGTTACAATGAGCAGTTCTTC
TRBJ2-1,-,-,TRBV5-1,CASSFGGPPLNEQFF,TGCGCCAGCAGCTTTGGGGGGCCCCCTCTGAATGAGCAGTTCTTC
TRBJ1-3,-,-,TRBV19,CASSMTTMGNTIYF,TGTGCCAGTAGTATGACGACCATGGGAAACACCATATATTTT
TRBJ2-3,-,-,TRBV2,CASGNTDTQYF,TGTGCCAGCGGAAACACAGATACGCAGTATTTT
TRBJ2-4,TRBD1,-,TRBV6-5,CASSYSSGQGNIQYF,TGTGCCAGCAGTTACTCTTCGGGACAGGGGAACATTCAGTACTTC
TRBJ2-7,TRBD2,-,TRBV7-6,CASSQTPAGAYEQYF,TGTGCCAGCAGCCAAACCCCGGCGGGGGCCTACGAGCAGTACTTC
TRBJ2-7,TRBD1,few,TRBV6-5,CASSYSRTGTYEQYF,TGTGCCAGCAGTTACTCGAGGACAGGTACCTACGAGCAGTACTTC
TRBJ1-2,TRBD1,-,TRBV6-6,CASRSTGQAYGYTF,TGTGCCAGCCGATCCACCGGACAGGCCTATGGCTACACCTTC
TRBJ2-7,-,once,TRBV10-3,CATGENPYEQYF,TGTGCCACGGGGGAGAATCCCTACGAGCAGTACTTC
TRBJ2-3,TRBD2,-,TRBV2,CASRSLAGGADTQYF,TGTGCCAGCAGGTCGCTAGCGGGGGGGGCAGATACGCAGTATTTT
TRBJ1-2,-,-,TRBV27,CASSSKPTGYGYTF,TGTGCCAGCAGTTCCAAACCGACTGGTTATGGCTACACCTTC
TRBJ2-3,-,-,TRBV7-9,CASSPTDTQYF,TGTGCCAGCAGCCCCACAGATACGCAGTATTTT
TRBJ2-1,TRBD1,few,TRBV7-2,CASRGGHTYNEQFF,TGTGCCAGCCGAGGGGGCCATACTTACAATGAGCAGTTCTTC
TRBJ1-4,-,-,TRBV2,CATNPPDRPYNEKLFF,TGTGCCACCAACCCCCCCGACAGGCCTTATAATGAAAAACTGTTTTTT
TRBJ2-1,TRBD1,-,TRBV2,CASNGRTGGAANEQFF,TGTGCCAGCAATGGACGGACAGGGGGCGCGGCTAATGAGCAGTTCTTC
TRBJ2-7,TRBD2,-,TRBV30,CAWASGGSSYEQYF,TGTGCCTGGGCTAGCGGGGGAAGCTCCTACGAGCAGTACTTC
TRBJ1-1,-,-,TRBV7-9,CASSLEGAGTNTEAFF,TGTGCCAGCAGCTTGGAAGGGGCCGGGACGAACACTGAAGCTTTCTTT
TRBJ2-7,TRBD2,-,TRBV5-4,CASSLVSGGAYEQYF,TGTGCCAGCAGCTTGGTCAGCGGGGGGGCCTACGAGCAGTACTTC
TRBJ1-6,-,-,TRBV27,CASSFSWGVGSPLHF,TGTGCCAGCAGTTTCTCCTGGGGGGTCGGTTCACCCCTCCACTTT
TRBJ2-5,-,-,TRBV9,CASSVEGRVEETQYF,TGTGCCAGCAGCGTAGAGGGTAGGGTTGAAGAGACCCAGTACTTC
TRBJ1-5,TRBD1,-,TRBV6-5,CASSFDRGPGQPQHF,TGTGCCAGCAGTTTTGACAGGGGGCCGGGTCAGCCCCAGCATTTT
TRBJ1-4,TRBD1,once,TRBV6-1,CASSRQGADEKLFF,TGTGCCAGCAGTAGACAGGGGGCGGATGAAAAACTGTTTTTT
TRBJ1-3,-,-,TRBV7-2,CASSLSRDAGNTIYF,TGTGCCAGCAGCTTATCCCGGGACGCAGGAAACACCATATATTTT
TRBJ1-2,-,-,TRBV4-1,CASSQVERGYTF,TGCGCCAGCAGCCAAGTGGAACGGGGCTACACCTTC
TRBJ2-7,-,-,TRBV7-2,CASSLREGGPGQDYEQYF,TGTGCCAGCAGCCTCCGGGAGGGAGGGCCGGGACAGGACTACGAGCAGTACTTC
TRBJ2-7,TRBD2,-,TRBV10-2,CASSVFREGSDEQYF,TGCGCCAGCAGTGTTTTCAGGGAGGGGTCAGACGAGCAGTACTTC
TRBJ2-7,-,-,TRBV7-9,CASSPGLNEQYF,TGTGCCAGCAGCCCAGGACTAAACGAGCAGTACTTC
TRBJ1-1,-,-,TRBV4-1,CASSQEIGLNTEAFF,TGCGCCAGCAGCCAAGAGATAGGGTTGAACACTGAAGCTTTCTTT
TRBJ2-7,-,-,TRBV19,CASSSSGSSYEQYF,TGTGCCAGTAGTAGCTCGGGCAGCTCCTACGAGCAGTACTTC
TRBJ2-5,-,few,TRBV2,CASSSRVPRETQYF,TGTGCCAGCAGTTCCAGGGTACCTCGGGAGACCCAGTACTTC
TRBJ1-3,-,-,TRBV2,CASSEQSSGNTIYF,TGTGCCAGCAGCGAACAGAGCTCTGGAAACACCATATATTTT
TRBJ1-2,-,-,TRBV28,CASSPDGVLGYGYTF,TGTGCCAGCAGTCCGGACGGCGTATTAGGCTATGGCTACACCTTC
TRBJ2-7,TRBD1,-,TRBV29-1,CSVAGGYYEQYF,TGCAGCGTTGCAGGGGGCTACTACGAGCAGTACTTC
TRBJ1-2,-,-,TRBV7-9,CASSHFIDGGYTF,TGTGCCAGCAGCCACTTCATTGACGGTGGCTACACCTTC
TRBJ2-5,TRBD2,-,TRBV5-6,CASSSSGGLQETQYF,TGTGCCAGCAGTAGTAGCGGGGGCCTCCAAGAGACCCAGTACTTC